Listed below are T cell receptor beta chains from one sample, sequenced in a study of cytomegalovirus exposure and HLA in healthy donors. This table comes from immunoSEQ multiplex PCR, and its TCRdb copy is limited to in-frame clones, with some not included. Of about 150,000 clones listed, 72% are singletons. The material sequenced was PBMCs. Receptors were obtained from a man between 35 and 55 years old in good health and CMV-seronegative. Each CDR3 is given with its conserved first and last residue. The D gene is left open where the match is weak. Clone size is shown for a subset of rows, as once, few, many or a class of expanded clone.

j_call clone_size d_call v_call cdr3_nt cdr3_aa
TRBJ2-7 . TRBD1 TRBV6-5 TGTGCCAGCAGGGAAGCAGGGGGAGCCTACGAGCAGTACTTC CASREAGGAYEQYF
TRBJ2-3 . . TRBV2 TGTGCCAGCAGTGGCCCGTCGGGGGACACAGATACGCAGTATTTT CASSGPSGDTDTQYF
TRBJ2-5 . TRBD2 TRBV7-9 TGTGCCAGCAGCTTAGGGGGGGGAGCGGGAGTCCAAGAGACCCAGTACTTC CASSLGGGAGVQETQYF
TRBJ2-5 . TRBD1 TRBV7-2 TGTGCCAGCAGCCCTGGACAGGGATACAACTTC CASSPGQGYNF
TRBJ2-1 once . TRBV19 TGTGCCAGTAGTGTCAGGCGTTCCGTCAATGAGCAGTTCTTC CASSVRRSVNEQFF
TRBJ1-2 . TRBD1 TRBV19 TGTGCCAGTGGACAGGATTTGGATGGCTACACCTTC CASGQDLDGYTF
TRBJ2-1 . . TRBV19 TGTGCCAGTAGTACCCCGTACAATGAGCAGTTCTTC CASSTPYNEQFF
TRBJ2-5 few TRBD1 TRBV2 TGTGCCAGCAGTTGGACAGGGGGATTCAATCAAGAGACCCAGTACTTC CASSWTGGFNQETQYF
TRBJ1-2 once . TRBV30 TGTGCCTGGGCGCAGGGAAAGGATAATGGCTACACCTTC CAWAQGKDNGYTF
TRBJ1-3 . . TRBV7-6 TGTGCCAGCAGCTTGGGAGGTTCTGGAAACACCATATATTTT CASSLGGSGNTIYF
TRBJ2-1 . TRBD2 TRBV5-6 TGTGCCAGCAGCCAGACTAGCGGGGGGGCCTACCATGAGCAGTTCTTC CASSQTSGGAYHEQFF
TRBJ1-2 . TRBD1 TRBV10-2 TGCGCCAGAATAAGGACAGGGAACTATGGCTACACCTTC CARIRTGNYGYTF
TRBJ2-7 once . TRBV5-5 TGTGCCAGCTCCAGGACAGACTCCTACGAGCAGTACTTC CASSRTDSYEQYF
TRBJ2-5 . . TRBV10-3 TGTGCCATCAGAGGCGGGGAGACCCAGTACTTC CAIRGGETQYF
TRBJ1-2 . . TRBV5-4 TGTGCCAGCAGCTTGGACGTCGGTGGCTACACCTTC CASSLDVGGYTF
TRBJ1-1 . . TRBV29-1 TGCAGCGTTGAGGGGGCCGCGACTGAAGCTTTCTTT CSVEGAATEAFF
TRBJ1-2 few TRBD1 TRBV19 TGTGCCAGTAGTATCCACAGGGGATTGGGCTACACCTTC CASSIHRGLGYTF
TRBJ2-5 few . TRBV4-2 TGTGCCAGCAGCCAAGAGGCCGATCAAGAGACCCAGTACTTC CASSQEADQETQYF
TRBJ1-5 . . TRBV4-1 TGCGCCAGCAGCCAACCCGGGGGGGTTAGCAATCAGCCCCAGCATTTT CASSQPGGVSNQPQHF
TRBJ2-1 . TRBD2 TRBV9 TGTGCCAGCACCTCCGGGACTAGCGGGGTTAATGAGCAGTTCTTC CASTSGTSGVNEQFF
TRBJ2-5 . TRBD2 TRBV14 TGTGCCAGCAGCCAAGATAGGCTAGCGGGAGTCCAAGAGACCCAGTACTTC CASSQDRLAGVQETQYF
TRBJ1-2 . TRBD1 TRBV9 TGTGCCAGCAGCGCCCTGACAGGGGCGGACGGCTACACCTTC CASSALTGADGYTF
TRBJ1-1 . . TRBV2 TGTGCCAGCACGGGGGACGTAGCAGGGTTCAATTCTTTTAACCTGGCTTTCTTT CASTGDVAGFNSFNLAFF
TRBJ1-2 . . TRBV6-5 TGTGCCAGCAGTTACTCGCCTCAGGACTATGGCTACACCTTC CASSYSPQDYGYTF
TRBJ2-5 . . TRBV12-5 TGTGCTAGTGGTTCCCTCGGGGAGACCCAGTACTTC CASGSLGETQYF
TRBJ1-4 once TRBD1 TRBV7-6 TGTGCCAGCAGCTTACAAGGGGACAGGGGAGCAAAACTGTTTTTT CASSLQGDRGAKLFF
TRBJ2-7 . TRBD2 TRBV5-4 TGTGCCAGCAGCATAATAGCGGGAGGCCTCTACGAGCAGTACTTC CASSIIAGGLYEQYF
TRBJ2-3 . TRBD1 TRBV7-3 TGTGCCAGCAGCTGGACCGGGACAGGGGTAGGAGGTACGCAGTATTTT CASSWTGTGVGGTQYF